The 17 T cell receptor beta chains in this list originate from one sample, sequenced in a study of CD8 T cells in Susac syndrome. RNA totalling roughly 0.45 to 1 ug underwent reverse transcription with random hexamers. TCRdb used MiXCR to reprocess the immunoSEQ multiplex PCR reads, holding one entry per CDR3 protein. The sample carries more than 150,000 distinct CDR3 sequences, 85% to 95% recorded once. The sample taken for sequencing was CD4+ T cells from PBMCs. Source of these receptors: a human donor with Susac syndrome.

The chain uses TRBV9 and TRBJ2-1, with a tentative D call TRBD2 (7 bases). CDR3 length: 14 amino acids. The V end was cut by 0 bases, the J end by 14 bases, with 18 bases between. Germline CDR1 reads SGDLS; CDR2 reads YYNGEE. CDR3 sequence: CASSVVDGGDKEFF. The CDR3 coding sequence is TGTGCCAGCAGCGTAGTGGATGGGGGGGACAAGGAGTTCTTC.

This chain connects TRBV3-1 to TRBJ1-1, with D possibly being TRBD1 (6 bases). The germline CDR1 and CDR2 sequences are LGHDT and YNNKEL (reference sequence). There are 17 residues in the CDR3. V was shortened by 0 bases and J by 2 bases, with 16 bases between the two germline ends. This chain's CDR3 is CASSQDLSAGANTEAFF. In nucleotides, the CDR3 is TGTGCCAGCAGCCAAGATCTTTCGGCAGGGGCTAACACTGAAGCTTTCTTT.

Here the CDR3 reads CSVSEETQYF. The CDR3 DNA reads TGCAGTGTCAGTGAAGAGACCCAGTACTTC. V usage is TRBV20-1 and J usage is TRBJ2-5, with D uncertain. The CDR3 has 10 amino acids. CDR1 is DFQATT and CDR2 is SNEGSKA in the germline V gene (reference sequence). V lost 7 bases and J 3 bases, leaving 6 bases between the germline ends.

The chain combines TRBV20-1 with TRBJ2-3, with a tentative D call TRBD2 (5 bases). Trimming stripped 0 bases from V and 9 bases from J, with 19 bases between. The CDR3 has 15 residues. The germline V gene encodes CDR1 DFQATT and CDR2 SNEGSKA (reference sequence). CDR3 nucleotide sequence: TGCAGTGCTAGAGAAAACCTAAAACGGGATGGAACGCAGTATTTT. It translates to CSARENLKRDGTQYF.

The DNA of the CDR3 is TGTGCCAGCAGCTTAAGGCGTTTTGAGACCCAGTACTTC. It is translated as CASSLRRFETQYF. The chain employs TRBV11-3 and TRBJ2-5, with no clear D. Germline V lookup: CDR1 SGHNT, CDR2 YENEEA. V dropped 2 bases and J dropped 5 bases, with 9 bases sitting between them. This CDR3 spans 13 amino acids.

Only one count was recorded for this clonotype. V and J are TRBV25-1 and TRBJ1-2; D unclear. The CDR3 has 12 residues. The V end lost 2 bases, the J end lost 8 bases, and 9 bases lay between the germline ends. CDR1 and CDR2 (germline): MGHDK, SYGVNS. As DNA, the CDR3 is TGTGCCAGCAGTGAACAGGATGGCGGCTACACCTTC. Translation: CASSEQDGGYTF.

J is TRBJ2-7 and V is TRBV6-5; possible D gene TRBD2, 5 bases. Germline assignment: CDR1 MNHEY and CDR2 SVGAGI. V was shortened by 6 bases and J by 2 bases, with 11 bases between the two germline ends. CDR3 size: 13 residues. CDR3 in DNA: TGTGCCAGCAGAGAGGAGGTAACCTACGAGCAGTACTTC. It yields the protein CASREEVTYEQYF.

The V call is TRBV7-9, the J call TRBJ2-7; 8 positions match TRBD1. The length of the CDR3 is 15 residues. Germline trimming cut 4 bases from V and 1 base from J; bases unmatched to any gene: 6. CDR1 is SEHNR and CDR2 is FQNEAQ in the germline V gene (reference sequence). The CDR3 nucleotides are TGTGCCAGCAGCTCTCCCGACAGGGGTTCCTACGAGCAGTACTTC. This codes for CASSSPDRGSYEQYF.

The rearrangement uses TRBV3-1 and TRBJ2-1; D unclear. V dropped 4 bases and J dropped 6 bases, with 10 bases sitting between them. The CDR3 contains 13 residues. The V gene's germline CDR1 is LGHDT and CDR2 YNNKEL (reference sequence). The CDR3 nucleotides are TGTGCCAGCAGCCTCCGGGCTCTCAATGAGCAGTTCTTC. Encoded protein: CASSLRALNEQFF.

This chain links TRBV5-1 with TRBJ2-7, with TRBD1 matching over 8 bases. V dropped 0 bases and J dropped 6; count of bases not matched to a gene: 5. The germline V gene encodes CDR1 SGHRS and CDR2 YFSETQ. The CDR3 has 14 amino acids. The CDR3 DNA follows: TGCGCCAGCAGCTTGGCCCAGACAGGGGCCGAGCAGTACTTC. It is translated as CASSLAQTGAEQYF.

V gene TRBV9 combines with J gene TRBJ1-1, with D uncertain. Trimming pared 1 base from V and 0 bases from J, leaving 7 bases between. Germline V CDR1 and CDR2: SGDLS, YYNGEE. This CDR3 contains 14 residues. CDR3 coding DNA: TGTGCCAGCAGCGTATTCGCTGTGAACACTGAAGCTTTCTTT. It encodes CASSVFAVNTEAFF.

This chain uses TRBV18 with TRBJ1-1; 9 positions agree with TRBD1. The CDR3 spans 15 residues. CDR1 is KGHSH and CDR2 is LQKENI in the germline V gene. Unmatched junction bases numbered 8, after V lost 3 bases and J lost 6 bases. The DNA for the CDR3 is TGTGCCAGCTCACCGTTGGGACAGGGTCGGGCTGAAGCTTTCTTT. This encodes CASSPLGQGRAEAFF.

CDR3 protein: CSARLPGGSPLHF. The DNA of the CDR3 is TGCAGTGCTAGACTTCCCGGAGGGTCACCCCTCCACTTT. The rearrangement links TRBV20-1 to TRBJ1-6; D remains unclear. Per germline, CDR1 DFQATT and CDR2 SNEGSKA (reference sequence). Trimming shortened V by 2 bases and J by 10 bases, and 12 bases separated the two germline ends. This CDR3 has 13 amino acids.

The rearrangement joins TRBV20-1 to TRBJ2-1; D remains unclear. V shed 0 bases and J shed 9 bases, with 9 bases lying between them. The germline V gene has CDR1 DFQATT and CDR2 SNEGSKA (reference sequence). The CDR3 covers 12 residues. The CDR3 is CSARDSIAEQFF. CDR3 nucleotide sequence: TGCAGTGCTAGAGATTCAATTGCTGAGCAGTTCTTC.

In this sample, this clonotype turned up a few times. V usage is TRBV7-2 and J usage is TRBJ2-5; perhaps D is TRBD1 or TRBD2 (5 bases each). This CDR3 spans 14 amino acids. Trimming took off 5 bases at V and 0 bases at J, with 10 bases between the two ends. Germline lookup yields CDR1 SGHTA and CDR2 FQGNSA. CDR3 loop: CASSPGTYQETQYF. CDR3 DNA sequence: TGTGCCAGCAGCCCCGGGACCTACCAAGAGACCCAGTACTTC.

The rearrangement uses TRBV7-6 and TRBJ1-5; 9 nucleotides match TRBD1. Trimming cost V 7 bases and J 6 bases; bases outside gene matches: 7. The CDR3 is made up of 14 amino acids. The V gene's germline CDR1 is SGHVS and CDR2 FNYEAQ. This CDR3 is CASNRGRKRQPQHF. In DNA form, the CDR3 reads TGTGCCAGCAACAGGGGGCGCAAGCGTCAGCCCCAGCATTTT.

V is TRBV5-4 and J is TRBJ1-3; D is ambiguous. With 1 base removed from V and 4 bases from J, the gap between germline ends came to 6 bases. CDR1 is SGHNT, CDR2 YYREEE, per germline (reference sequence). The CDR3 consists of 13 residues. CDR3 in amino acids: CASSLTGGNTIYF. The CDR3 DNA reads TGTGCCAGCAGCTTGACGGGCGGAAACACCATATATTTT. Full variable domain (rest looked up from reference TRBV5-4 and TRBJ1-3): ETGVTQSPTHLIKTRGQQVTLRCSSQSGHNTVSWYQQALGQGPQFIFQYYREEENGRGNFPPRFSGLQFPNYSSELNVNALELDDSALYLCASSLTGGNTIYFGEGSWLTVV.